These 3 T cell receptor beta chains share one sample of origin, sequenced in a study of T cell repertoires in cytomegalovirus infection. MiXCR, applied by TCRdb to the reads, yields one record per CDR3 protein. This repertoire shows about 310,000 distinct CDR3 sequences, 17% found once; its top ten account for about 12%. Input material: PBMCs. The receptor source for this set is a human donor in good health (CMV status not recorded). Some clones in this sample may be carry-over from other donors' samples.

This clonotype was counted between two and nine times. In nucleotides, the CDR3 is TGCAGTGCTAGAGCCGCCGGGGCAGGGGACTATAATTCACCCCTCCACTTT. This encodes CSARAAGAGDYNSPLHF. The chain joins TRBV20-1 to TRBJ1-6, with D possibly TRBD1 on 6 matching bases. The CDR3 loop spans 17 amino acids. Germline V gene lookup returns CDR1 DFQATT and CDR2 SNEGSKA (reference sequence). Trimming removed 1 base from V and 3 bases from J, with 16 bases in between.

This clonotype was found a few times. V and J are TRBV9 and TRBJ2-1, with 10 bases fitting TRBD2. The V gene end was trimmed by 2 bases and the J gene end by 5 bases; junction bases not matched to a gene: 1. Germline lookup yields CDR1 SGDLS and CDR2 YYNGEE. This CDR3 contains 14 residues. CDR3 DNA: TGTGCCAGCAGCGTTAGCGGGGGGCACAATGAGCAGTTCTTC. It codes for CASSVSGGHNEQFF.

This clonotype showed up many times. The V call is TRBV7-2, the J call TRBJ1-5, with D uncertain. CDR3 length: 15 residues. CDR1 and CDR2 from the germline V gene are SGHTA and FQGNSA. V lost 2 bases and J lost 7, with 15 bases in between. The CDR3 loop is CASSLPPLSRQPQHF. The CDR3 DNA reads TGTGCCAGCAGCTTACCCCCTTTATCAAGGCAGCCCCAGCATTTT.